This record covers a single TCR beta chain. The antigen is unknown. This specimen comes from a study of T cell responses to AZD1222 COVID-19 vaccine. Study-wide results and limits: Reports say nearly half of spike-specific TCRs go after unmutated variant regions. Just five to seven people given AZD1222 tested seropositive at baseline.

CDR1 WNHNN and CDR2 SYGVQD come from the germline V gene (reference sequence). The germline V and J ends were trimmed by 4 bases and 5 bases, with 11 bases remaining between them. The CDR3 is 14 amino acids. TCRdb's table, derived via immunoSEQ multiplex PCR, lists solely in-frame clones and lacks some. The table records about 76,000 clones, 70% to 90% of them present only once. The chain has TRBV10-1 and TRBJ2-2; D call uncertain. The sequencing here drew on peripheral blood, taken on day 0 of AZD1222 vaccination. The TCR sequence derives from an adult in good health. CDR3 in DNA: TGCGCCAGCAGTGCCAGTCCCATGACCGGGGAGCTGTTTTTT. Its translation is CASSASPMTGELFF.